This T cell receptor (beta chain) came from a study of T cells in Graves' hyperthyroidism and ophthalmopathy. As for the study in general: Peripheral blood draws took place at initial diagnosis, ahead of any treatment.

This CDR3 is built from 16 residues. Germline V lookup: CDR1 SQVTM, CDR2 ANQGSEA. With regard to this clonotype: A much larger clone is a single base away; this may be a read error.

Regions amplified from RNA transcripts were the TCR beta CDR3 regions. The HTBI set primed first-round TCR CDR3 RT-PCR. Each CDR3 protein gets one entry after TCRdb re-called the multiplex PCR reads with MiXCR. The sample has over 150,000 distinct CDR3 sequences, 17% seen once. The V and J genes are TRBV29-1 and TRBJ2-1; the match to TRBD2 covers 12 bases. The sequence came from a woman aged 45-60 years with Graves' hyperthyroidism. Sequencing used blood. The CDR3 reads CGDRLAGDLAYNEQFF. CDR3 nucleotides: TGCGGCGATAGACTAGCGGGAGATCTCGCCTACAATGAGCAGTTCTTC.